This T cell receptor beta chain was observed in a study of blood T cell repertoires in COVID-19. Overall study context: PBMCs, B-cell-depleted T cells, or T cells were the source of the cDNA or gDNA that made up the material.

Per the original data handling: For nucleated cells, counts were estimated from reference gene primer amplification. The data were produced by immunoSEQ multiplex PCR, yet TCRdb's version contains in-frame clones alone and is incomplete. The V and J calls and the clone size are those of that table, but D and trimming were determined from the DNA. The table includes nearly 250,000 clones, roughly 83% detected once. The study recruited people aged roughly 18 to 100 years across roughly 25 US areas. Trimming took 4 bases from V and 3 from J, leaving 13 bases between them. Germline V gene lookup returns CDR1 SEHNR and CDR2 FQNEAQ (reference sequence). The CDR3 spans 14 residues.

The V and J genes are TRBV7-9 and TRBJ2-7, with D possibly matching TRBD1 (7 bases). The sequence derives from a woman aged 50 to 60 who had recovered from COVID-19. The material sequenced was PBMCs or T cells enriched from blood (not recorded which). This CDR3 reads CASSYQGGSYEQYF. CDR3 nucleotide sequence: TGTGCCAGCAGCTATCAGGGGGGAAGCTACGAGCAGTACTTC.